This record concerns one T cell receptor (beta chain) sequence. Clones were sequenced by immunoSEQ multiplex PCR, and TCRdb holds only the in-frame ones, with some missing. The sample records 70,000 or so clones, around 90% being singletons. This CDR3 has 16 residues. Losses at the gene ends were 4 bases for V and 6 bases for J; bases not matched to a gene: 9. CDR1 and CDR2 (germline): WSHSY, SAAADI. The source of the sample is a study of T cell changes during pregnancy in multiple sclerosis. The TCR comes from a female donor with multiple sclerosis, enrolled in a pregnancy study. This rearrangement joins TRBV10-2 to TRBJ2-2; 9 positions agree with TRBD2. This specimen consisted of CD4+ T cells from peripheral blood mononuclear cells, obtained after pregnancy. CDR3 in amino acids: CASSVAGTSLAGELFF. The DNA for the CDR3 is TGCGCCAGCAGTGTCGCCGGGACTAGCCTGGCCGGGGAGCTGTTTTTT.